A single sample is the source of the 25 T cell receptor beta chains below, sequenced in a study of T cells in Graves' hyperthyroidism and ophthalmopathy. The CDR3 regions of TCR beta were amplified from RNA transcripts. The primer set for the first-round RT-PCR of the TCR CDR3 was HTBI. TCRdb re-called the multiplex PCR reads through MiXCR, storing one row per CDR3 protein. The sample yields under 700,000 distinct CDR3 sequences, approximately 15% seen once. The sequenced material came from blood. The receptors were gathered from a woman aged 18-30 years with Graves' hyperthyroidism.

The gene calls are TRBV28 and TRBJ2-7; 7 bases match TRBD1. V was pared by 5 bases and J by 4 bases, with 11 bases of the junction left unmatched. Germline values: CDR1 MDHEN, CDR2 SYDVKM. The CDR3 spans 15 residues. CDR3 sequence (DNA): TGTGCCAGCAGTCCCCCAGGGGGTGGGTTATACGAGCAGTACTTC. Its protein is CASSPPGGGLYEQYF.

This clonotype was seen at least ten times. The V and J genes are TRBV3-1 and TRBJ2-2, with D tentatively TRBD1 or TRBD2 (5 bases each). V gave up 3 bases and J gave up 3 bases, with 11 bases separating them. Germline lookup yields CDR1 LGHDT and CDR2 YNNKEL (reference sequence). CDR3 length: 15 amino acids. The CDR3 reads CASSQGEFHTGELFF. CDR3 nucleotides: TGTGCCAGCAGCCAGGGGGAGTTTCACACCGGGGAGCTGTTTTTT.

This clonotype was detected ten times or more. This chain links TRBV6-1 with TRBJ1-5; D is possibly TRBD1 (5 bases). CDR3 length: 14 amino acids. Germline V gene sequence: CDR1 MNHNS, CDR2 SASEGT. Trimming cost V 6 bases and J 3 bases, with 12 bases left between them. The CDR3 reads CASRRTGNNQPQHF. Written as DNA, the CDR3 is TGTGCCAGCAGGCGCACAGGTAACAATCAGCCCCAGCATTTT.

The rearrangement joins TRBV29-1 to TRBJ1-4; D possibly corresponds to TRBD1 (5 bases). CDR1 SQVTM and CDR2 ANQGSEA come from the germline V gene. This CDR3 comprises 13 residues. V dropped 3 bases and J dropped 8 bases, with 13 bases sitting between them. CDR3 loop: CSVDTGAGEKLFF. In nucleotides, the CDR3 is TGCAGCGTTGATACCGGGGCGGGCGAAAAACTGTTTTTT.

This clonotype was recorded at least ten times. This sequence joins TRBV27 and TRBJ2-3; no clear D. Trimming removed 4 bases from V and 6 bases from J, with 14 bases in between. Germline CDR1 is MNHEY and CDR2 is SMNVEV (reference sequence). This CDR3 spans 14 amino acids. The DNA for the CDR3 is TGTGCCAGCAGTTCGGAACACCTTGGGGATACGCAGTATTTT. Protein sequence: CASSSEHLGDTQYF.

This clonotype was observed at least ten times. The CDR3 spells CSARDNRRGSSEQFF. In DNA, the CDR3 is TGCAGTGCTAGAGATAACCGGCGGGGGAGCAGTGAGCAGTTCTTC. This chain uses TRBV20-1 with TRBJ2-1; 7 nucleotides match TRBD2. This CDR3 has 15 amino acids. Germline CDR1 and CDR2: DFQATT and SNEGSKA (reference sequence). Trimming took 0 bases from V and 9 from J; bases not matched to a gene: 11.

The chain recombines TRBV7-9 with TRBJ2-1; 12 bases line up with TRBD2. Germline V CDR1 and CDR2: SEHNR, FQNEAQ (reference sequence). The CDR3 is 17 amino acids. Trimming cost V 5 bases and J 7 bases; bases outside gene matches: 12. The CDR3 is CASSGRLAGGPGNEQFF. The CDR3 DNA follows: TGTGCCAGCAGCGGACGTCTAGCGGGAGGGCCGGGTAATGAGCAGTTCTTC.

This clonotype was seen at least ten times. The CDR3 DNA reads as TGTGCCAGCAGCCAGGATCTTAGAGACGAGCAGTACTTC. Translating it yields CASSQDLRDEQYF. The chain is built from TRBV6-1 and TRBJ2-7; D not certain. The CDR3 loop spans 13 amino acids. Germline CDR1 MNHNS, CDR2 SASEGT. With 6 bases removed from V and 5 bases from J, the gap between germline ends came to 14 bases.

This clonotype was seen many times. The V call is TRBV7-2, the J call TRBJ2-5, with 13 bases lining up with TRBD2. From germline, CDR1 is SGHTA and CDR2 FQGNSA. V lost 5 bases and J lost 5; bases outside the gene matches: 5. CDR3 size: 15 residues. The CDR3 region is CASSVGLAGEETQYF. CDR3 DNA: TGTGCCAGCAGCGTTGGACTAGCGGGAGAGGAGACCCAGTACTTC.

The CDR3 is CASSTESGTGNNSPLHF. For the CDR3, the DNA is TGTGCCAGTAGTACCGAATCCGGGACAGGGAATAATTCACCCCTCCACTTT. The rearrangement uses TRBV19 and TRBJ1-6; 9 nucleotides match TRBD1. Germline V gene data show CDR1 as LNHDA and CDR2 as SQIVND (reference sequence). The V segment lost 4 bases and the J segment 5 bases; nucleotides outside the gene matches: 9. CDR3 length: 17 residues. The full variable domain, in which reference TRBV19 and TRBJ1-6 provide the parts outside the CDR3, is DGGITQSPKYLFRKEGQNVTLSCEQNLNHDAMYWYRQDPGQGLRLIYYSQIVNDFQKGDIAEGYSVSREKKESFPLTVTSAQKNPTAFYLCASSTESGTGNNSPLHFGNGTRLTVT.

The rearrangement links TRBV12-3 or TRBV12-4 to TRBJ2-1, with 8 bases aligning to TRBD2. The CDR3 length is 17 residues. Unmatched junction bases numbered 17, after V lost 4 bases and J lost 9 bases. The CDR3 here is CASSSPLAGLLGGEQFF. CDR3 nucleotides: TGTGCCAGCAGTTCCCCCCTAGCGGGCCTCCTCGGGGGTGAGCAGTTCTTC.

There are many counts of this clonotype. The genes are TRBV20-1 and TRBJ2-5, with D uncertain. Germline CDR1 is DFQATT and CDR2 is SNEGSKA (reference sequence). Trimming took off 0 bases at V and 3 bases at J, with 8 bases between the two ends. The CDR3 runs to 13 residues. As DNA, the CDR3 is TGCAGTGCTAGAGATTCCGGCGAAGAGACCCAGTACTTC. Its protein product is CSARDSGEETQYF.

This clonotype has at least ten counts. This rearrangement joins TRBV20-1 to TRBJ1-2; the D gene is possibly TRBD1 (5 bases). Germline V gene lookup returns CDR1 DFQATT and CDR2 SNEGSKA (reference sequence). The CDR3 has 14 amino acids. Trimming cost V 4 bases and J 3 bases, with 15 bases left between them. CDR3 DNA: TGCAGTGCTACCACTTTGGGGGAGCACTATGGCTACACCTTC. This translates into CSATTLGEHYGYTF.

This clonotype was observed at least ten times. The rearrangement uses TRBV6-1 and TRBJ1-5; D not certain. Germline-derived CDR1 and CDR2 are MNHNS and SASEGT. The CDR3 runs to 15 residues. Trimming removed 6 bases from V and 4 bases from J, with 16 bases in between. The CDR3 loop reads CASSFGRISNQPQHF. The CDR3 DNA sequence: TGTGCCAGCAGCTTCGGACGGATATCGAATCAGCCCCAGCATTTT.

This clonotype was picked up many times. The V call is TRBV30, the J call TRBJ2-1; D perhaps matches TRBD2 (5 bases). This CDR3 is 16 amino acids long. CDR1 and CDR2 (germline): GTSNPN, SVGIG (reference sequence). Trimming took off 0 bases at V and 0 bases at J, with 12 bases between the two ends. The CDR3 DNA follows: TGTGCCTGGAGTGTCGGCAGGAGGAGCTCCTACAATGAGCAGTTCTTC. As protein: CAWSVGRRSSYNEQFF.

This clonotype was detected only a few times. The chain combines TRBV19 with TRBJ1-2, with TRBD1 as a possible D gene (5 bases). Germline V gives CDR1 LNHDA, CDR2 SQIVND (reference sequence). With 6 bases removed from V and 6 bases from J, the gap between germline ends came to 17 bases. CDR3 length: 14 residues. CDR3 loop: CASSRLGTGDGYTF. The CDR3 DNA reads as TGTGCCAGTAGCAGACTCGGGACGGGGGATGGCTACACCTTC.

This clonotype showed up many times. The CDR3 region is CASSPSGSGTDTQYF. The CDR3 coding sequence is TGCGCCAGCAGTCCTAGCGGGAGTGGCACAGATACGCAGTATTTT. The chain joins TRBV10-1 to TRBJ2-3, with 10 positions matching TRBD2. V gave up 5 bases and J gave up 1 base; unmatched junction bases: 3. Germline-derived CDR1 and CDR2 are WNHNN and SYGVQD (reference sequence). The CDR3 runs 15 residues.

The V and J genes are TRBV6-2 or TRBV6-3 and TRBJ2-3, with 9 bases aligning to TRBD2. Germline CDR1 is MNHEY and CDR2 is SVGEGT. The ends lost 4 bases at V and 0 bases at J; junction bases unmatched: 14. This CDR3 is 19 amino acids long. The CDR3 spells CASSSPIWTSVGSTDTQYF. DNA for the CDR3: TGTGCCAGCAGTTCCCCGATTTGGACTAGCGTAGGTAGCACAGATACGCAGTATTTT.

As concerns this clonotype: A much bigger clone sits one base away, suggesting this may be a read error. The chain has TRBV24-1 and TRBJ2-7; D is ambiguous. With the DNA end fitting TRBJ2-1 better, the J assignment may be wrong. The CDR3 is 14 amino acids. Germline V gives CDR1 KGHDR, CDR2 SFDVKD. CDR3 sequence: CATSDFNRPYEQFF. CDR3 coding DNA: TGTGCCACCAGTGATTTTAACAGACCCTACGAGCAGTTCTTC.

The chain joins TRBV6-2 or TRBV6-3 to TRBJ2-1; 9 bases are a match to TRBD1. The germline CDR1 and CDR2 sequences are MNHEY and SVGEGT. The V segment lost 4 bases and the J segment 10 bases; nucleotides outside the gene matches: 8. The CDR3 sequence is 14 residues long. The chain's CDR3 is CASSSGQGNYEQFF. For the CDR3, the DNA is TGTGCCAGCAGTTCGGGACAGGGAAATTACGAGCAGTTCTTC.

Many counts were recorded for this clonotype. The rearrangement uses TRBV6-2 or TRBV6-3 and TRBJ1-2; TRBD1 agrees at 8 bases. V lost 6 bases, J lost 3 bases, and 3 bases stayed unmatched. In germline, CDR1 is MNHEY, CDR2 SVGEGT. This CDR3 has 13 residues. CDR3 sequence (DNA): TGTGCCAGCAGAGAGGACAGGGACTATGGCTACACCTTC. It is translated as CASREDRDYGYTF.

This clonotype was counted at least ten times. This sequence joins TRBV5-1 and TRBJ2-7; D assignment may be TRBD1 or TRBD2 (5 bases each). The CDR3 contains 16 residues. V lost 0 bases, J lost 1 base, and 14 bases lay in between. The germline V gene encodes CDR1 SGHRS and CDR2 YFSETQ. CDR3 DNA sequence: TGCGCCAGCAGCTTGGCGGTTCGGGGCGGTTCCTACGAGCAGTACTTC. Translated, it gives CASSLAVRGGSYEQYF. Drawing the rest from reference TRBV5-1 and TRBJ2-7, the complete variable domain is KAGVTQTPRYLIKTRGQQVTLSCSPISGHRSVSWYQQTPGQGLQFLFEYFSETQRNKGNFPGRFSGRQFSNSRSEMNVSTLELGDSALYLCASSLAVRGGSYEQYFGPGTRLTVT.

This clonotype was counted many times. The chain carries TRBV28 and TRBJ2-3; D possibly matches TRBD1 or TRBD2 (5 bases each). V was trimmed by 6 bases and J by 6 bases, leaving 25 bases between them. The CDR3 has 17 amino acids. Germline V lookup: CDR1 MDHEN, CDR2 SYDVKM. The CDR3 protein is CASSGARTGTSPDTQYF. The CDR3, as DNA: TGTGCCAGCAGCGGGGCCCGAACCGGGACCTCACCCGATACGCAGTATTTT.

In its sample, this clonotype was seen a few times. This chain joins TRBV28 and TRBJ2-3, with 14 bases matching TRBD2. Germline V gene lookup returns CDR1 MDHEN and CDR2 SYDVKM. J lost 5 bases, V lost 6 bases, and 7 bases had no gene match. CDR3 size: 16 residues. This CDR3 is CASRFRTSGRQDTQYF. The DNA for the CDR3 is TGTGCCAGCAGATTCCGGACTAGCGGGAGGCAAGATACGCAGTATTTT.

The chain carries TRBV4-1 and TRBJ1-6; weak D call: TRBD1 (5 bases). CDR3 size: 19 residues. Germline V lookup: CDR1 MGHRA, CDR2 YSYEKL. V shed 0 bases and J shed 0 bases, with 15 bases lying between them. The DNA of the CDR3 is TGCGCCAGCAGCCAAGATTTCTACGAGGGGAGCTCCTATAATTCACCCCTCCACTTT. As protein: CASSQDFYEGSSYNSPLHF.